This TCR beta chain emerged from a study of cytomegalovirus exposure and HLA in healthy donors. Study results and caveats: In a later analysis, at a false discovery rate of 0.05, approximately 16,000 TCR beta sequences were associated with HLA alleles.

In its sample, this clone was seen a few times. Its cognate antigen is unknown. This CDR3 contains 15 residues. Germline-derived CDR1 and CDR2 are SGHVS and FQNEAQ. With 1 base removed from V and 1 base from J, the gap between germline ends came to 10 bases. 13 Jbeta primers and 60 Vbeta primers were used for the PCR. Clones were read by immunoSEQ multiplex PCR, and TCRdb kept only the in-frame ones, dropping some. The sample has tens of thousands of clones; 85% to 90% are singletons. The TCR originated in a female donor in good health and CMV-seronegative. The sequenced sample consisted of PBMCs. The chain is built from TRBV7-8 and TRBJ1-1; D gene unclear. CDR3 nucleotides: TGTGCCAGCAGCTTAGGATCGTCGGGGAACACTGAAGCTTTCTTT. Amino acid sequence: CASSLGSSGNTEAFF.